The text below deals with one T cell receptor beta chain. Its antigen is not known. Germline V gene lookup returns CDR1 MNHEY and CDR2 SVGAGI. The CDR3 spans 16 residues. V lost 6 bases to trimming and J lost 4 bases; unmatched junction nucleotides: 12. This entry is derived from a study of Graves' ophthalmopathy and Graves' hyperthyroidism. Study conclusions and caveats: It was with 70.59% sensitivity and about 73% specificity that the model predicted ophthalmopathy progression. The majority of expanded thyroid clonotypes above 0.001 frequency also occurred in blood.

Aged 18 to 65, hyperthyroidism patients had new diagnoses of under 2 months' duration. Amplifying from RNA transcripts, the study obtained TCR beta CDR3 regions. RT-PCR was first run with HTBI primers, then multiplex PCR in a second round. A single record per CDR3 protein comes from TCRdb applying MiXCR to the multiplex PCR reads. The sample shows 500,000 to 600,000 distinct CDR3 sequences, about 35% of them seen only once. The TCR comes from an adult man with Graves' hyperthyroidism. V usage is TRBV6-5 and J usage is TRBJ1-2, with TRBD1 identical over 9 bases. Sequencing used peripheral blood or thyroid tissue (not recorded which). The CDR3 nucleotides read TGTGCCAGCAGAGAACAGGGGGCCCCCCTCGTCTATGGCTACACCTTC. This gives the protein CASREQGAPLVYGYTF.